This TCR beta chain is drawn from a study of T-cell memory formation after mild COVID-19. With regard to this clonotype: The antigen remains undetermined.

TCRdb reanalysed the 5' RACE reads using MiXCR and keeps one entry per CDR3 protein. The table has around 370,000 distinct CDR3 sequences, around 20% seen once. The CDR3 length is 15 residues. The V gene's germline CDR1 is LNHDA and CDR2 SQIVND (reference sequence). Trimming took off 10 bases at V and 4 bases at J, with 22 bases between the two ends. Points from the study as a whole: Contracting clones from day 15 to 85 showed balanced CD4/CD8; later expanders favored CD4+. Researchers found some responding clones in pre-infection memory, a sign that cross-reactive memory joined.

The rearrangement uses TRBV19 and TRBJ2-5; a possible D gene is TRBD1 (5 bases). The sequence was collected from an adult woman who had mild COVID-19 (a few samples of this study predate the infection). Cell type and time point are not known. The sample taken for sequencing was PBMCs or a T cell subset sorted from them (not recorded which). The CDR3 region is CATALITAGLETQYF. Written as DNA, the CDR3 is TGTGCCACCGCCCTAATTACGGCAGGGCTAGAGACCCAGTACTTC.